This paragraph reports one T cell receptor beta chain. Its antigen is undetermined. Being one base from a much bigger clone, this may be a read error. The template was RNA from unsorted bulk tissue. This non-tumor lung sample came from over 3 cm beyond the tumor edge. Donors were chemotherapy-naive, newly diagnosed lung cancer surgical patients in China, August–late 2014. This record comes from a study of tumor and adjacent non-tumor tissue in lung cancer. Whole-study results and caveats: TCR diversity was significantly greater in tumor than normal lung tissue. Patients with more diverse tumor TCRs had worse survival.

The CDR3 loop spans 14 amino acids. V was pared by 0 bases and J by 4 bases, with 8 bases between. From germline, CDR1 is SEHNR and CDR2 FQNEAQ (reference sequence). The library came from three nested PCR rounds adapted from ARM-PCR protocols. TCRdb re-called the multiplex PCR reads through MiXCR, storing one row per CDR3 protein. The sample includes fewer than 45,000 distinct CDR3 sequences, around 62% of them seen just once. Sequenced sample: distant non-tumor lung tissue. The TCR comes from a woman in her forties with non-small cell lung cancer. This chain joins TRBV7-9 and TRBJ2-3, with D perhaps matching TRBD2 (5 bases). The DNA of the CDR3 is TGTGCCAGCAGCTTAGCGAGAGGGCCAGATACGCAGTATTTT. It specifies CASSLARGPDTQYF.